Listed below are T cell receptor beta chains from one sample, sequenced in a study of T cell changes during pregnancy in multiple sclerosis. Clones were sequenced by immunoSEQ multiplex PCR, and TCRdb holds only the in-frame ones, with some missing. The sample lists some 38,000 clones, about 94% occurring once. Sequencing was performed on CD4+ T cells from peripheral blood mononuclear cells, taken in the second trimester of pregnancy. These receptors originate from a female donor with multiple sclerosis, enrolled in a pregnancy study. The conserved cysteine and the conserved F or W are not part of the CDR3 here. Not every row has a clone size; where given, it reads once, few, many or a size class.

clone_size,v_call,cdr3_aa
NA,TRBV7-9,ASSERGLAAFTEAF
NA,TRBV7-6,ASSWTGKGSSGANVLT
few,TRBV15,ATTQQSHPYGYT
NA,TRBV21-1,ASSNKDSLNQPQH
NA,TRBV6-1,ASSEYRGTDTQY
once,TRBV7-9,ASSPSGGGEKLF
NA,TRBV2,ASTPRGKNTEAF
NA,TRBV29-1,SVSNRQSSYNEQF
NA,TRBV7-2,ASSLGPKNTIY
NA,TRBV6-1,ASSEAGGNQPQH
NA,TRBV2,ASTPDKSNQPQH
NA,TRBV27,ASSFAQGFGYGYT
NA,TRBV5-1,ASSPRTGPQETQY
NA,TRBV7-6,ASSLVVVAANTGELF
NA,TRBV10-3,ATAGPSMGEQY
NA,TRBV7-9,ASSYWKPGLANTGELF
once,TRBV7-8,ASRGEGLILKQF
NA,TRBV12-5,ASGLASEQY
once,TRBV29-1,SVRDSGYNEQF
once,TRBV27,ASSLLAATDTQY
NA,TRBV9,ASSVDRTGRVYGYT
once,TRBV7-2,ASSQQGNTEAF
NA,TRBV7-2,ASKKRGSYNEQF
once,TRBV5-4,ASSLGTYNSEQF
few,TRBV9,ASSQPNGTGRGETQY
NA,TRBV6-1,ASSEFRGTQY
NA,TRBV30,AWSVVGQGEAF
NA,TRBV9,ASSPRTSGSFGNEQF
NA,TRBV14,ASSEVEGRPEKLF
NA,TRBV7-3,ASSVSGGSSYNEQF
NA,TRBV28,ASSLGQGGTDTQY
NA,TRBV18,ASSPSDRGGQPQH
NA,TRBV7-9,ASSDRVPRELF
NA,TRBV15,ATSRPETSRRRETQY
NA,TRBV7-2,ASRQGGSGNTIY